The 30 T cell receptor beta chains reported below all come from one sample, sequenced in a study of response to subunit inactivated influenza vaccine. Via MiXCR, TCRdb re-called the RT-PCR reads, giving one row per CDR3 protein. The data hold around 190,000 distinct CDR3 sequences, with approximately 14% observed a single time. The specimen was CD8+ T cells sorted from PBMCs, collected less than 6 days after vaccination. The receptors originated from a man aged 50 or older who received an inactivated influenza vaccine.

This clonotype has more than one count but fewer than ten. Written as DNA, the CDR3 is TGTGCCAGCAGCCCTTTGACAGGGATGAACACTGAAGCTTTCTTT. As protein: CASSPLTGMNTEAFF. V usage is TRBV28 and J usage is TRBJ1-1, with 7 bases that match TRBD1. The germline V gene encodes CDR1 MDHEN and CDR2 SYDVKM. This CDR3 is 15 amino acids long. The ends lost 6 bases at V and 0 bases at J; junction bases unmatched: 7.

This clonotype was seen only a few times. The V gene is TRBV6-1, the J gene TRBJ1-6; maybe TRBD1 (5 bases). Trimming cost V 6 bases and J 10 bases, with 19 bases left between them. Germline V gene sequence: CDR1 MNHNS, CDR2 SASEGT. The CDR3 is 15 amino acids. CDR3: CASSPVQGRYSPLHF. DNA of the CDR3: TGTGCCAGCAGCCCCGTGCAGGGCCGGTACTCACCCCTCCACTTT.

V gene TRBV19 combines with J gene TRBJ2-7; TRBD2 agrees at 7 bases. CDR1 and CDR2 (germline): LNHDA, SQIVND (reference sequence). This CDR3 is 14 amino acids long. The J segment lost 7 bases and the V segment lost 3 bases, leaving 9 bases of the junction unmatched. The CDR3 nucleotides are TGTGCCAGTAGTATGAGCGGGACGAGTATTGAGCAGTACTTC. Encoded protein: CASSMSGTSIEQYF.

This clonotype was observed a few times. The J gene is TRBJ2-1, the V gene TRBV6-5; no clear D gene. CDR1 is MNHEY and CDR2 is SVGAGI in the germline V gene. CDR3 length equals 13 residues. Trimming cost V 0 bases and J 15 bases, with 15 bases left between them. Here the CDR3 reads CASSYSRGTGRFF. The DNA of the CDR3 is TGTGCCAGCAGTTACTCTCGCGGAACGGGCCGGTTCTTC.

A few counts support this clonotype. The CDR3, as DNA: TGTGCCAGCAGTTTAGGGGGCCGGTACAATGAGCAGTTCTTC. Its protein is CASSLGGRYNEQFF. This chain links TRBV27 with TRBJ2-1, with D maybe TRBD1 (6 bases). The CDR3 extends over 14 amino acids. V lost 2 bases, J lost 4 bases, and 9 bases lay in between. Looked up from germline, CDR1 is MNHEY and CDR2 is SMNVEV (reference sequence).

This clonotype has just a few counts. The CDR3 DNA follows: TGTGCCAGCAGTTACTCGATGTACACCGGGGAGCTGTTTTTT. Translating it yields CASSYSMYTGELFF. The chain has TRBV6-2 or TRBV6-3 and TRBJ2-2; D remains unclear. Germline CDR1 is MNHEY and CDR2 is SVGEGT. CDR3 length: 14 amino acids. V lost 0 bases to trimming and J lost 3 bases, with 5 bases between them.

This clonotype was counted between two and nine times. The rearrangement joins TRBV2 to TRBJ2-7; D is perhaps TRBD1 (6 bases). This CDR3 comprises 15 residues. CDR1 and CDR2 (germline): SNHLY, FYNNEI. V was pared by 7 bases and J by 4 bases, with 20 bases between. Here the CDR3 reads CASKVDGSQGYEQYF. The CDR3 coding sequence is TGTGCCAGCAAGGTGGACGGGTCCCAGGGGTACGAGCAGTACTTC.

The chain carries TRBV7-3 and TRBJ2-5; perhaps TRBD1 as D (7 bases). There are 15 residues in the CDR3. Trimming pared 5 bases from V and 3 bases from J, leaving 16 bases between. Germline CDR1 reads SGHTA; CDR2 reads FQGTGA. The CDR3 here is CASSLTGTGKETQYF. The DNA for the CDR3 is TGTGCCAGCAGCCTGACAGGGACTGGAAAAGAGACCCAGTACTTC.

There are a few counts of this clonotype. This chain joins TRBV5-6 and TRBJ2-1; 7 bases line up with TRBD2. The CDR3 runs to 15 residues. Germline loops: CDR1 SGHDT, CDR2 YYEEEE. V dropped 0 bases and J dropped 3; count of bases not matched to a gene: 3. The DNA of the CDR3 is TGTGCCAGCAGCTTGGGACTAGCCCACTACAATGAGCAGTTCTTC. This sequence encodes CASSLGLAHYNEQFF.

This clonotype was seen ten or more times. The chain employs TRBV29-1 and TRBJ2-7; 8 bases are a match to TRBD1. The CDR3 totals 12 residues. Germline V gives CDR1 SQVTM, CDR2 ANQGSEA. The trim removed 7 bases at V and 4 bases at J, leaving 6 bases unmatched. This CDR3 reads CSASDRGYEQYF. CDR3 coding DNA: TGCAGCGCCTCAGACAGGGGTTACGAGCAGTACTTC.

Only a few counts were recorded for this clonotype. The chain carries TRBV20-1 and TRBJ2-7, with D maybe TRBD1 (6 bases). CDR1 is DFQATT and CDR2 is SNEGSKA in the germline V gene (reference sequence). V was cut by 5 bases and J by 0 bases, with 14 bases left in between. The CDR3 covers 14 residues. CDR3 in amino acids: CSALDRRSSYEQYF. In DNA form, the CDR3 reads TGCAGTGCTCTAGACAGGCGGAGCTCCTACGAGCAGTACTTC.

This clonotype was detected ten times or more. The J gene is TRBJ2-1, the V gene TRBV12-3 or TRBV12-4, with 7 bases identical to TRBD1. The V and J ends lost 5 bases and 4 bases, in that order; junction bases with no gene match: 11. The CDR3 contains 16 residues. The CDR3 sequence: CASSGDSPTEYNEQFF. In DNA, the CDR3 is TGTGCCAGCAGTGGGGACAGCCCAACGGAATACAATGAGCAGTTCTTC.

On this clonotype itself: A much larger clone lies a single base off, so this may be a read error. The chain carries TRBV20-1 and TRBJ2-1; D is unclear. There are 15 residues in the CDR3. V was clipped by 2 bases and J by 0 bases, with 11 bases between them. The V gene's germline CDR1 is DFQATT and CDR2 SNEGSKA (reference sequence). The CDR3 here is CSARRPHSSYNEQFF. CDR3 in DNA: TGCAGTGCTAGAAGGCCCCACAGCTCCTACAATGAGCAGTTCTTC.

There are a few counts of this clonotype. The V gene is TRBV9, the J gene TRBJ2-3; D ambiguous. CDR1 is SGDLS, CDR2 YYNGEE, per germline. The CDR3 sequence is 14 residues long. The germline V and J ends were trimmed by 0 bases and 3 bases, with 8 bases remaining between them. Here the CDR3 reads CASSVVGSTDTQYF. In DNA form, the CDR3 reads TGTGCCAGCAGCGTAGTGGGTAGTACAGATACGCAGTATTTT. The variable domain in full, with the rest retrieved from reference TRBV9 and TRBJ2-3, is DSGVTQTPKHLITATGQRVTLRCSPRSGDLSVYWYQQSLDQGLQFLIQYYNGEERAKGNILERFSAQQFPDLHSELNLSSLELGDSALYFCASSVVGSTDTQYFGPGTRLTVL.

The table lists this clonotype with a few counts. The chain uses TRBV28 and TRBJ2-7; the D gene is possibly TRBD1 (5 bases). Trimming stripped 5 bases from V and 2 bases from J, with 13 bases between. The CDR3 runs to 14 residues. CDR1 and CDR2 (germline): MDHEN, SYDVKM. CDR3: CASSTPDSAYEQYF. The CDR3 DNA reads as TGTGCCAGCAGTACCCCCGACAGCGCCTACGAGCAGTACTTC.

In this sample, this clonotype turned up a few times. The CDR3 nucleotides are TGTGCCAGCAGCCCGGACACCAGCAATCAGCCCCAGCATTTT. As protein: CASSPDTSNQPQHF. V is TRBV7-8 and J is TRBJ1-5; the D gene is possibly TRBD1 (5 bases). Trimming removed 5 bases at V and 1 base at J, with 9 bases between. CDR1 and CDR2 (germline): SGHVS, FQNEAQ. There are 14 residues in the CDR3.

The V call is TRBV6-5, the J call TRBJ1-3; TRBD1 is a possible D gene (6 bases). With 2 bases removed from V and 2 bases from J, the gap between germline ends came to 10 bases. Germline CDR1 is MNHEY and CDR2 is SVGAGI. The CDR3 is made up of 15 amino acids. DNA of the CDR3: TGTGCCAGCAGTTACACGGGACATCCTGGAAACACCATATATTTT. It encodes CASSYTGHPGNTIYF.

This clonotype was counted at least ten times. V gene TRBV12-3 or TRBV12-4 combines with J gene TRBJ1-1, with D maybe TRBD1 (5 bases). Trimming shortened V by 3 bases and J by 5 bases, and 13 bases separated the two germline ends. The length of the CDR3 is 14 residues. The CDR3 here is CASSFGRGPTEAFF. The CDR3 region has the DNA TGTGCCAGCAGTTTTGGGCGGGGCCCAACTGAAGCTTTCTTT.

The J gene is TRBJ1-2, the V gene TRBV20-1; D not certain. CDR3 length equals 10 residues. CDR1 DFQATT and CDR2 SNEGSKA come from the germline V gene (reference sequence). The V end was cut by 6 bases, the J end by 8 bases, with 10 bases between. The CDR3 coding sequence is TGCAGTGCAGCAGCAGGAGGCTACACCTTC. This encodes CSAAAGGYTF.

V is TRBV29-1 and J is TRBJ1-4; possible D gene TRBD1, 6 bases. CDR3 length equals 14 residues. Trimming removed 5 bases at V and 1 base at J, with 11 bases between. The germline V gene encodes CDR1 SQVTM and CDR2 ANQGSEA. The chain's CDR3 is CSVSGRGTNEKLFF. CDR3 nucleotide sequence: TGCAGCGTTTCGGGCAGGGGAACTAATGAAAAACTGTTTTTT.

The genes are TRBV27 and TRBJ2-5; TRBD2 agrees at 12 bases. CDR1 is MNHEY and CDR2 is SMNVEV in the germline V gene (reference sequence). J lost 5 bases, V lost 9 bases, and 10 bases had no gene match. The CDR3 sequence is 15 residues long. The CDR3 DNA is TGTGCCAGTTCTCCTAGCGGGGGGGCCGTGGAGACCCAGTACTTC. Translated, it gives CASSPSGGAVETQYF.

This clonotype was observed many times. The V gene is TRBV2, the J gene TRBJ1-1, with no clear D. Trimming removed 3 bases at V and 0 bases at J, with 11 bases between. Germline assignment: CDR1 SNHLY and CDR2 FYNNEI. The CDR3 is 15 amino acids. The CDR3 DNA reads TGTGCCAGCAGTGAGCATCTTAGGGTGAACACTGAAGCTTTCTTT. Translation gives CASSEHLRVNTEAFF.

The rearrangement links TRBV7-8 to TRBJ2-7, with 13 bases aligning to TRBD2. CDR1 is SGHVS, CDR2 FQNEAQ, per germline. V lost 5 bases, J lost 4 bases, and 8 bases stayed unmatched. The CDR3 sequence is 16 residues long. The CDR3 region is CASSHRPGLAGYEQYF. The CDR3 DNA sequence: TGTGCCAGCAGCCATAGACCGGGACTAGCGGGATACGAGCAGTACTTC.

This clonotype was seen more than once but under ten times. The genes are TRBV4-1 and TRBJ1-5; D unclear. Germline CDR1 reads MGHRA; CDR2 reads YSYEKL. Trimming removed 1 base at V and 6 bases at J, with 13 bases between. The CDR3 consists of 15 residues. CDR3 residues: CASSQVVASGQPQHF. CDR3 nucleotides: TGCGCCAGCAGCCAAGTGGTGGCCTCAGGTCAGCCCCAGCATTTT.

This clonotype was counted a few times. This chain connects TRBV29-1 to TRBJ1-3, with a possible D match to TRBD1 (5 bases). The germline V gene encodes CDR1 SQVTM and CDR2 ANQGSEA. CDR3 length: 14 amino acids. Trimming stripped 6 bases from V and 0 bases from J, with 12 bases between. CDR3 amino acids: CSVAGDLSGNTIYF. The CDR3, as DNA: TGCAGCGTGGCTGGGGACCTCTCTGGAAACACCATATATTTT.

About this clonotype itself: Mismatch with germline at one junction end may stem from a read error. V is TRBV7-9 and J is TRBJ2-1, with D hard to call. Germline lookup yields CDR1 SEHNR and CDR2 FQNEAQ (reference sequence). The CDR3 runs 12 residues. The chain's CDR3 is CSSSLGPNEQFF. The CDR3 DNA reads as TGTTCCAGCAGCTTAGGGCCAAATGAGCAGTTCTTC.

V gene TRBV15 combines with J gene TRBJ2-2, with 9 bases matching TRBD2. Unmatched junction bases numbered 6, after V lost 0 bases and J lost 4 bases. The CDR3 runs 17 residues. Germline CDR1 and CDR2: LNHNV and YYDKDF (reference sequence). As DNA, the CDR3 is TGTGCCACCAGCAGAGATCGGTGGCGGGGGGGCACCGGGGAGCTGTTTTTT. Its protein is CATSRDRWRGGTGELFF.

This clonotype showed up many times. V usage is TRBV5-6 and J usage is TRBJ2-5; D is undetermined. Germline V gene data show CDR1 as SGHDT and CDR2 as YYEEEE. V dropped 0 bases and J dropped 1 base, with 4 bases sitting between them. CDR3 size: 13 residues. CDR3 residues: CASSLDIQETQYF. CDR3 sequence (DNA): TGTGCCAGCAGCTTGGACATCCAAGAGACCCAGTACTTC.

This clonotype came up a few times. V is TRBV6-5 and J is TRBJ2-5; D is unresolved. Germline V gene lookup returns CDR1 MNHEY and CDR2 SVGAGI. This CDR3 comprises 14 residues. The V gene lost 0 bases and the J gene lost 4 bases, with 9 bases spanning the gap. The CDR3 nucleotides read TGTGCCAGCAGTTACTCCGGTCACGGAGAGACCCAGTACTTC. Amino acids: CASSYSGHGETQYF.

The V gene is TRBV28, the J gene TRBJ2-7; 7 bases line up with TRBD1. This CDR3 region has 13 residues. CDR1 is MDHEN, CDR2 SYDVKM, per germline. V shed 5 bases, J shed 5 bases, and the junction held 6 bases outside the gene matches. The CDR3 sequence: CASSDDRAHEQYF. The DNA for the CDR3 is TGTGCCAGCAGTGATGACAGGGCCCACGAGCAGTACTTC. The entire variable domain, with the rest obtained from reference TRBV28 and TRBJ2-7, is as follows: DVKVTQSSRYLVKRTGEKVFLECVQDMDHENMFWYRQDPGLGLRLIYFSYDVKMKEKGDIPEGYSVSREKKERFSLILESASTNQTSMYLCASSDDRAHEQYFGPGTRLTVT.